This is a list of T cell receptor beta chains from one sample in a study of T cells in Graves' hyperthyroidism and ophthalmopathy. One entry per CDR3 protein, called by TCRdb with MiXCR from the multiplex PCR reads. The table shows roughly 360,000 distinct CDR3 sequences, with roughly 13% occurring only once. The sample consisted of blood. The receptors here all came from a man aged 25-45 years with Graves' hyperthyroidism that later progressed to Graves' ophthalmopathy. Each CDR3 is given with its conserved first and last residue. A D gene is named only where the DNA matches it firmly. Clone size is shown for a subset of rows, as once, few, many or a class of expanded clone.

>many|NA|TRBV24-1|TRBJ1-2
TGTGCCACCAGCACAGAAAACTATGGCTACACCTTC
CATSTENYGYTF
>few|TRBD1|TRBV27|TRBJ2-1
TGTGCCAGCACCCTCGGACAGGGGCCCTACAATGAGCAGTTCTTC
CASTLGQGPYNEQFF
>many|TRBD2|TRBV20-1|TRBJ2-5
TGCAGTGCGGGAGCGGGGGGCCCAAAGAGGGCCAAGACCCAGTACTTC
CSAGAGGPKRAKTQYF
>few|NA|TRBV4-1|TRBJ1-4
TGCGCCAGCAGCCAGTTAGCAACTAATGAAAAACTGTTTTTT
CASSQLATNEKLFF
>NA|TRBD1|TRBV5-1|TRBJ2-3
TGCGCCAGCAGCTTGGAGGGGACAGGGTGGGATACGCAGTATTTT
CASSLEGTGWDTQYF
>few|NA|TRBV6-2/TRBV6-3|TRBJ2-3
TGTGCCAGCAGTTATTTGGATACGCAGTATTTT
CASSYLDTQYF
>NA|NA|TRBV6-5|TRBJ1-2
TGTGCCAGCAGTTACTCGGACAGCCCGGGGGATCATGGCTACACCTTC
CASSYSDSPGDHGYTF
>many|NA|TRBV6-1|TRBJ1-4
TGTGCCACCTCAATCGGGGGAGGTGAAAAACTGTTTTTT
CATSIGGGEKLFF
>few|NA|TRBV4-1|TRBJ2-3
TGCGCCAGCAGCCAAGCCAACAGGGAGGTAGATACGCAGTATTTT
CASSQANREVDTQYF
>many|NA|TRBV11-3|TRBJ2-2
TGTGCCAGCAGCACGAGGGGGGAGGAAGGGCGATACACCGGGGAGCTGTTTTTT
CASSTRGEEGRYTGELFF
>few|NA|TRBV6-2/TRBV6-3|TRBJ1-3
TGTGCCAGCAGTCGGGGACATTCTGGAAACACCATATATTTT
CASSRGHSGNTIYF
>few|NA|TRBV5-1|TRBJ1-6
TGCGCCAGCAGCTTGCTAGAGTATAATTCACCCCTCCACTTT
CASSLLEYNSPLHF
>many|NA|TRBV12-3/TRBV12-4|TRBJ1-1
TGTGCCAGCAGTTTAGCGATAAGGGCTCCGAACACTGAAGCTTTCTTT
CASSLAIRAPNTEAFF
>few|TRBD1|TRBV11-1|TRBJ2-7
TGTGCCAGCAGCTCCCGACAGGGGGCGGTTAACGAGCAGTACTTC
CASSSRQGAVNEQYF
>NA|NA|TRBV6-1|TRBJ2-6
TGTGCCAGCAGAATACAGGGTTTTGGATCTGGGGCCAACGTCCTGACTTTC
CASRIQGFGSGANVLTF
>NA|NA|TRBV28|TRBJ2-3
TGTGCCAGCAGAACAAGGGGGATTTTCACCGATACGCAGTATTTT
CASRTRGIFTDTQYF
>few|TRBD1|TRBV6-5|TRBJ2-3
TGTGCCAGCAGAAACCCGAGGACAGGGGGTCTCGCAGATACGCAGTATTTT
CASRNPRTGGLADTQYF
>NA|TRBD1|TRBV9|TRBJ1-6
TGTGCCAGCAGCGTAGTTGCAGGGGGCGGTTCACCCCTCCACTTT
CASSVVAGGGSPLHF
>once|NA|TRBV7-3|TRBJ2-7
TGTGCCAGAAGCTTGGCCGGATACGAGCAGTACTTC
CARSLAGYEQYF
>many|TRBD1|TRBV6-1|TRBJ1-5
TGTGCCAGCAGCGTTACAGGGGGGCGCCAGCCCCAGCATTTT
CASSVTGGRQPQHF
>NA|NA|TRBV5-4|TRBJ1-1
TGTGCCAGTATCCGATCGAACACTGAAGCTTTCTTT
CASIRSNTEAFF
>many|NA|TRBV2|TRBJ1-1
TGTGCCAGCAGGGCTGAAGCTTTCTTT
CASRAEAFF
>many|NA|TRBV27|TRBJ2-7
TGTGCCAGCACCACCCTGCCGGGGGCCGAGCAGTACTTC
CASTTLPGAEQYF
>NA|NA|TRBV5-6|TRBJ2-7
TGTGCCAGCAGCGAAGTAGTGCTAGCCTCTTACGAGCAGTACTTC
CASSEVVLASYEQYF
>NA|NA|TRBV29-1|TRBJ2-1
TGCAGCGTTTTTCAGAGGGCGGGTGAGCAGTTCTTC
CSVFQRAGEQFF
>NA|TRBD2|TRBV5-1|TRBJ2-1
TGCGCCGGCAGCTTGGAGGCTAGCGGGGCCGCCTACAATGAGCAGTTCTTC
CAGSLEASGAAYNEQFF
>few|TRBD2|TRBV20-1|TRBJ2-5
TGCAGTGCAAGAGCGCGGGGGACCCGCGAGACCCAGTACTTC
CSARARGTRETQYF
>NA|NA|TRBV9|TRBJ1-1
TGTGCCAGCAGCGTAGGACAGCCAACGGGGGAAGCTTTCTTT
CASSVGQPTGEAFF
>NA|NA|TRBV6-1|TRBJ2-3
TGTGCCAGCAGCCCCGGTCTGGGACTCCTTAGCACAGATACGCAGTATTTT
CASSPGLGLLSTDTQYF
>few|TRBD2|TRBV7-6|TRBJ2-2
TGTGCCAGCAGCTTAGTCGCGAGCGGGGGGCCGAGAAGCACCGGGGAGCTGTTTTTT
CASSLVASGGPRSTGELFF
>NA|NA|TRBV20-1|TRBJ1-5
TGCAGTGCTAGGCGTTTCGGTCAGCCCCAGCATTTT
CSARRFGQPQHF
>many|TRBD1|TRBV7-9|TRBJ2-5
TGTGCCAGCAGGAGGACAGGGGAAGAGACCCAGTACTTC
CASRRTGEETQYF
>many|TRBD2|TRBV29-1|TRBJ2-3
TGCAGCGTGACTAGCGCGTCTCCGGATACGCAGTATTTT
CSVTSASPDTQYF
>many|NA|TRBV6-1|TRBJ1-1
TGTGCCAGCAGCGCTTTCGGGGAGTGGACTGAAGCTTTCTTT
CASSAFGEWTEAFF
>NA|TRBD1|TRBV24-1|TRBJ1-5
TGTGCCACCAGCGATCGCCGGGACAGGGGCAATCAGCCCCAGCATTTT
CATSDRRDRGNQPQHF
>NA|TRBD1|TRBV6-1|TRBJ2-7
TGTGCCAGCAAATCCGGGACAGGGGAACAAGAGCAGTACTTC
CASKSGTGEQEQYF
>many|NA|TRBV9|TRBJ1-2
TGTGCCAGCAGCGTAGGACTCTCCTACACCTTC
CASSVGLSYTF
>few|TRBD2|TRBV24-1|TRBJ2-1
TGTGCCACCAGCCCCGGGGGGGCCTCCTACAATGAGCAGTTCTTC
CATSPGGASYNEQFF
>many|NA|TRBV7-2|TRBJ2-3
TGTGCCAGCAGCCCGGGACTTCCCCCAGATACGCAGTATTTT
CASSPGLPPDTQYF
>many|NA|TRBV10-3|TRBJ1-5
TGTGCCATCAGTGAAGGTTCAGGGCGCGGTCAGCCCCAGCATTTT
CAISEGSGRGQPQHF
>NA|NA|TRBV20-1|TRBJ2-1
TGCAGTGCCCGGACAGACTCCTACAATGAGCAGTTCTTC
CSARTDSYNEQFF
>once|TRBD2|TRBV5-4|TRBJ2-1
TGTGCCAGCAGCTTGGGGGCGGGGGGGGGTAACAATGAGCAGTTCTTC
CASSLGAGGGNNEQFF
>many|NA|TRBV6-1|TRBJ1-1
TGTGCCAGCACCCCCTATAGCGCTGAAGCTTTCTTT
CASTPYSAEAFF
>NA|NA|TRBV5-1|TRBJ1-4
TGCGCCAGCAGCTTGGTTGGGGGGGCGAAAAAACGGTTTTTT
CASSLVGGAKKRFF
>many|TRBD1|TRBV6-1|TRBJ2-5
TGTGCCAGCAGTTACTCCGGGACAGGGGGACGGGAGACCCAGTACTTC
CASSYSGTGGRETQYF
>many|NA|TRBV5-1|TRBJ2-7
TGCGCCAGCAGCTTGGGCGGGACAGAAGCCTACGAGCAGTACTTC
CASSLGGTEAYEQYF
>many|NA|TRBV9|TRBJ2-5
TGTGCCAGCAGCGTAGATTGGACCTCCCAAGAGACCCAGTACTTC
CASSVDWTSQETQYF
>many|NA|TRBV28|TRBJ2-3
TGTGCCAGCAGAGGGGGGGGCGCTGGGACAGATACGCAGTATTTT
CASRGGGAGTDTQYF
>many|TRBD2|TRBV6-1|TRBJ2-2
TGTGCCAGCAGGAGACTAGCGGGGACCGGGGAGCTGTTTTTT
CASRRLAGTGELFF
>many|NA|TRBV13|TRBJ1-5
TGTGCCAGCAGCTCGCGGGGAACGGGTCAGCCCCAGCATTTT
CASSSRGTGQPQHF
>few|TRBD1|TRBV7-9|TRBJ2-7
TGTGCCAGCTCACCAGGGTGGACAGGGGACGAGCAGTACTTC
CASSPGWTGDEQYF
>NA|TRBD1|TRBV6-4|TRBJ1-1
TGTGCCAGCAGCGCACAGGGGACCACTGAAGCTTTCTTT
CASSAQGTTEAFF
>many|TRBD2|TRBV30|TRBJ2-7
TGTGCCTGGAGTTCGTCTAGCGGGTACGAGCAGTACTTC
CAWSSSSGYEQYF
>NA|NA|TRBV29-1|TRBJ2-7
TGCAGCGTTGTCGGTTACAAACCCTACGAGCAGTACTTC
CSVVGYKPYEQYF
>many|NA|TRBV12-3/TRBV12-4|TRBJ1-1
TGTGCCAGCAGTTTTTGGGAGAACACTGAAGCTTTCTTT
CASSFWENTEAFF
>NA|NA|TRBV9|TRBJ2-3
TGTGCCAGCAGCACCGGGGACCGTGAATGGGGAGATACGCAGTATTTT
CASSTGDREWGDTQYF
>NA|TRBD1|TRBV5-6|TRBJ2-4
TGTGCCAGCAGCTTGGCGTGGCAGGGGGCCTCCTTAGCCAAAAACATTCAGTACTTC
CASSLAWQGASLAKNIQYF